This T cell receptor beta chain emerged from a study of cytomegalovirus exposure and HLA in healthy donors. Germline V gene lookup returns CDR1 MDHEN and CDR2 SYDVKM. The CDR3 length is 13 residues, termini included. Regarding this clone: The conserved phenylalanine or tryptophan is not found at the CDR3 terminus, so this likely reflects a read error. Because the CDR3's place on the DNA is in doubt, the DNA is left out and the CDR3 is given as listed by TCRdb.

Produced via immunoSEQ multiplex PCR; TCRdb's table is partial and in-frame only. The profile shows approximately 170,000 clones, about 85% of them singletons. The TCR was taken from a man between 18 and 35 years old in good health and CMV-seropositive. The source material was PBMCs. The J gene is TRBJ2-7, the V gene TRBV28; TRBD1 was called by the table and not checked on the DNA. This chain's CDR3 is CASSLRGVYELGI.